This T cell receptor beta chain emerged from a study of blood T cell repertoires in COVID-19. Study in general: Nucleic acid was either cDNA or gDNA, and it came from T cells, B-cell-depleted T cells, or PBMCs.

Donors in Cohort 3 counted as recovered after two negative PCRs, clearance, or symptom resolution. Profiling relied on immunoSEQ multiplex PCR, and the TCRdb table lists in-frame clones only, not all of them. The repertoire holds 150,000 to 170,000 clones, with about 81% as singletons. V was shortened by 5 bases and J by 1 base, with 8 bases between the two germline ends. The germline V gene has CDR1 SQVTM and CDR2 ANQGSEA. The CDR3 has 12 residues. This sequence was found in a man aged 50 to 59 who had recovered from COVID-19. The sequencing sample was made of PBMCs or T cells enriched from blood (not recorded which). V usage is TRBV29-1 and J usage is TRBJ1-1, with D perhaps matching TRBD1 (6 bases). The CDR3 is CSVYRENTEAFF. The CDR3 DNA reads as TGCAGCGTTTACAGGGAGAACACTGAAGCTTTCTTT.